What follows is one TCR beta chain and its context. Its antigen is unknown. The protocol was immunoSEQ multiplex PCR, while the TCRdb copy is restricted to in-frame clones and leaves out a portion. This table has about 98,000 clones, more than 75% appearing once. This sample stems from a study of cytomegalovirus exposure and HLA in healthy donors. Findings of the study overall: Reportedly, cytomegalovirus status was diagnosed with high sensitivity and specificity. Researchers counted over 150 TCR beta chains as cytomegalovirus-associated.

CDR3 length equals 16 residues. The germline CDR1 and CDR2 sequences are SGHNT and YYREEE (reference sequence). The V segment lost 4 bases and the J segment 0 bases; nucleotides outside the gene matches: 4. The receptor comes from a man aged 18 to 29 in good health and CMV-seropositive. Sample: PBMCs. This sequence joins TRBV5-4 and TRBJ2-3, with 11 positions matching TRBD2. DNA of the CDR3: TGTGCCAGCAGCCGGACTAGCGGGTTTAGCACAGATACGCAGTATTTT. Translated, it gives CASSRTSGFSTDTQYF. The full variable domain, its missing parts supplied by reference TRBV5-4 and TRBJ2-3, is ETGVTQSPTHLIKTRGQQVTLRCSSQSGHNTVSWYQQALGQGPQFIFQYYREEENGRGNFPPRFSGLQFPNYSSELNVNALELDDSALYLCASSRTSGFSTDTQYFGPGTRLTVL.